The present entry profiles one TCR beta chain with its context. CDR1 is SNHLY and CDR2 is FYNNEI in the germline V gene. The CDR3 length is 15 residues. J gave up 2 bases and V 5 bases, and 6 bases lay outside the gene matches. These data originate in a study of cytomegalovirus exposure and HLA in healthy donors. It was with 60 Vbeta and 13 Jbeta primers that the PCR ran. Sequencing was performed with immunoSEQ multiplex PCR; in TCRdb, only in-frame clones are kept and a portion is missing. The sample has about 99,000 clones; 76% are singletons. Material for sequencing was PBMCs. The receptor was derived from a woman aged 18-29 years in good health and CMV-seropositive. The V and J genes are TRBV2 and TRBJ2-1; 7 bases match TRBD2. This CDR3 reads CASSSGLPAYNEQFF. CDR3 DNA sequence: TGTGCCAGCAGTTCGGGACTACCTGCCTACAATGAGCAGTTCTTC.